The sequence of this TCR beta chain was determined in a study of shared clonotypes between healthy human individuals. The CDR3 spans 16 residues. Germline V gene lookup returns CDR1 SGHDT and CDR2 YYEEEE. V dropped 4 bases and J dropped 10 bases, with 24 bases sitting between them. Sequencing was performed with immunoSEQ multiplex PCR; in TCRdb, only in-frame clones are kept and a portion is missing. Here the sample spans roughly 1.5 million clones, 95% to 99% being singletons. Adults of Caucasian background living in Nashville, Tennessee made up all donors. Material: naive CD4+ T cells sorted from blood. Described subset: CD45RA+ positively selected. The clonotype comes from a man aged 25 to 40 in good health. The V and J genes are TRBV5-6 and TRBJ2-1; a possible D gene is TRBD2 (6 bases). The CDR3 nucleotides read TGTGCCAGCAGCGCCGGTGCTACTAGCCCACTTCGGGAGCAGTTCTTC. Amino acid sequence: CASSAGATSPLREQFF.